This T cell receptor beta chain emerged from a study of blood T cell repertoires in COVID-19. TCRdb keeps only in-frame clones here, not all; method: immunoSEQ multiplex PCR. The sample shows approximately 160,000 clones, 90% of them seen only once. The length of the CDR3 is 14 residues. The V gene's germline CDR1 is LNHDA and CDR2 SQIVND (reference sequence). After removal of 8 bases from V and 5 bases from J, the junction contained 6 bases not matched to a gene. This clonotype originated in a man aged 60 to 75 with active or convalescent COVID-19. The sequencing sample was made of peripheral blood. This sequence joins TRBV19 and TRBJ1-3; 10 bases align to TRBD1. The CDR3 reads CASSDRGLRNTIYF. The CDR3 DNA sequence: TGTGCCAGTTCTGACAGGGGGCTTCGAAACACCATATATTTT.